This T cell receptor (beta chain) was identified in a study of T cells in Graves' hyperthyroidism and ophthalmopathy. Findings and limits, study-wide: Most thyroid clonotypes expanded above 0.001 appeared in blood too. Separation of ophthalmopathy from stable hyperthyroidism was achieved by a 13 V-J model. Model-based prediction identified ophthalmopathy a median roughly 6.1 months prior to its onset.

Amplification yielded TCR beta CDR3 regions, with RNA transcripts as the source. The TCR CDR3 was amplified in a first-round RT-PCR using the HTBI primer set. Each CDR3 protein gets one entry after TCRdb re-called the multiplex PCR reads with MiXCR. Of 500,000 to 650,000 distinct CDR3 sequences listed, 40% to 50% were seen once; the top ten hold around two fifths. Based on clinical symptoms, serum thyroxine and TRAb, thyroid ultrasound and orbital computed tomography, diagnoses were reached. The ends were cut back, 3 bases at V and 1 base at J, with 15 bases in the middle. This CDR3 spans 16 amino acids. CDR1 is ENHRY, CDR2 SYGVKD, per germline. The table lists this clonotype with a few counts. The antigen is undetermined.

This chain uses TRBV10-3 with TRBJ1-1; weak D call: TRBD1 (5 bases). This clonotype originated in an adult woman with Graves' disease, either hyperthyroidism or ophthalmopathy (not recorded which). The sample consisted of peripheral blood or thyroid tissue (not recorded which). This CDR3 is CAISDENRDGNTEAFF. The DNA for the CDR3 is TGTGCCATCAGTGACGAGAACCGGGACGGGAACACTGAAGCTTTCTTT.